This TCR beta chain is drawn from a study of T cell repertoires in aging, cancer and after chemotherapy (dated by TCRdb to the late 2010s). Background on the whole study: The donors fell into six age groups ranging from 30 or younger to 70 or older, and each group had at least three individuals. In the solid tumor group, the paired samples taken before and after chemotherapy came from brain tumor (glioblastoma) patients given temozolomide-based therapy. In total, the full dataset held about 8.8 million TCR reads. To examine immunoaging and T cell reconstitution after chemotherapy, the study profiled TCR beta repertoires in peripheral blood from healthy donors and cancer patients. Alongside fewer than 100 healthy donors serving as a reference group, the cohort included some 220 cancer patients, of whom around 91 had hematological cancers and 110 to 140 had solid cancers.

About this clonotype itself: What antigen it recognizes has not been identified. No qualities accompany the bases; no much larger clone lies one base away.

Multiplex touch-down PCR with a mixed TRB-A/B primer pool was used to amplify rearranged TRB sequences covering the V, D and J segments. Illumina adapters and sample indices were attached to the amplicons in two consecutive PCR reactions using Phusion HS II polymerase. The amplicons were purified from gel with the NucleoSpin Gel and PCR Clean-up kit and then assessed with Qubit and an Agilent 2100 Bioanalyzer. Sequencing of libraries was carried out on an Illumina MiSeq in 600-cycle, single-indexed, paired-end runs. The original pipeline was this. MiXCR versions 2.12 and 3.0.5 were used to process the TRB sequences. Each unique CDR3 nucleotide sequence was treated as one clone, and only productive sequences with two or more reads were kept. The repertoire metrics were Shannon diversity, evenness, clonality (defined as one minus evenness), and alpha-parameterized diversity profiles covering alpha 0 to 5. The IGoR algorithm was used to calculate generation probabilities of clones in the paired pre- and post-chemotherapy samples. TCRdb reanalyzed the raw reads on its own, using fastp at Q25 for trimming and MiXCR for clone calling, and kept in-frame beta chains. Every CDR3 protein is listed once, alongside the most common genes and DNA of its rows. What appears here as the V and J calls and clone size reflects TCRdb's work, not the paper's. The sample table lists 450 to 600 distinct CDR3 sequences, approximately 85% of them with a count of one. The ten top clones hold 6% to 8% of the sample.

TCR beta rearrangements were amplified from genomic DNA isolated from peripheral blood, not from sorted cells or RNA. The CDR1 and CDR2 encoded by the germline V gene are SGHAT and FQNNGV. V is pruned by 4 bases and J by 4 bases, leaving 7 bases of the junction without a gene match. From its cysteine to its phenylalanine, the CDR3 spans 16 amino acids. The entry retains the CDR3 DNA only, 48 bases that are in frame from base 1. Overall study outcomes, separate from this receptor: Compared with age-matched healthy donors, untreated patients with hematological or solid cancers had significantly lower TCR diversity and higher clonality in blood. In healthy donors, the drop in TCR diversity with age came mainly from a loss of richness, whereas in cancer patients a loss of evenness also played a part. In both cancer cohorts, median generation probability rose over the chemotherapy interval, which suggests that the repertoire was reconstituted through rebound thymic output. The authors noted that the repertoire data do not allow conclusions about immunological memory after chemotherapy.

The V gene is TRBV11-2 and the J gene is TRBJ2-1; the central 10 bases match TRBD1. The receptor was derived from a human donor with a solid tumor. The specimen was blood. Read as DNA, the sequence is TGTGCCAGCAGCTACACCGGGACAGGGGCGTACAATGAGCAGTTCTTC. Translated, it gives CASSYTGTGAYNEQFF.